The text below deals with one T cell receptor beta chain. The sample comes from a study of blood T cell repertoires in COVID-19. The wider study: T cells, B-cell-depleted T cells, or PBMCs provided the cDNA or gDNA that served as material.

The CDR3 has 14 residues. V lost 5 bases and J lost 4; bases outside the gene matches: 7. Germline CDR1 reads MNHEY; CDR2 reads SMNVEV (reference sequence). The assay was immunoSEQ multiplex PCR, and TCRdb's table has in-frame clones only and misses some. The sample consists of a few hundred thousand clones, around 90% of them appearing once. Specimen: peripheral blood. The rearrangement links TRBV27 to TRBJ1-1; 7 positions match TRBD1. This sequence was found in a woman aged 60-70 years with COVID-19, enrolled during active disease. This CDR3 reads CASSKQGLSTEAFF. CDR3 coding DNA: TGTGCCAGCAGTAAACAGGGGTTGAGCACTGAAGCTTTCTTT.